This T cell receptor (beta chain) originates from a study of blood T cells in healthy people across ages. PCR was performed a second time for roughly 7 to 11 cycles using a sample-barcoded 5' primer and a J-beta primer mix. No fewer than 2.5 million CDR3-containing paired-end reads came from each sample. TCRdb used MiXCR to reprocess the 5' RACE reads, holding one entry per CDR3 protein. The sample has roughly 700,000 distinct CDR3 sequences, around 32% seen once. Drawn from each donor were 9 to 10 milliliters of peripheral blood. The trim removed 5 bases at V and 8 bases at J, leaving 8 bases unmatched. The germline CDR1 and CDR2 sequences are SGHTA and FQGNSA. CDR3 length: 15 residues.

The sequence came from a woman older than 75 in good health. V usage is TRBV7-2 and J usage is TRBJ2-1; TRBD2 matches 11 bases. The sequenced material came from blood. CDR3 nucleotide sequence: TGTGCCAGCAGCCCGGGACTAGCGGTGGTGGATGAGCAGTTCTTC. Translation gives CASSPGLAVVDEQFF.